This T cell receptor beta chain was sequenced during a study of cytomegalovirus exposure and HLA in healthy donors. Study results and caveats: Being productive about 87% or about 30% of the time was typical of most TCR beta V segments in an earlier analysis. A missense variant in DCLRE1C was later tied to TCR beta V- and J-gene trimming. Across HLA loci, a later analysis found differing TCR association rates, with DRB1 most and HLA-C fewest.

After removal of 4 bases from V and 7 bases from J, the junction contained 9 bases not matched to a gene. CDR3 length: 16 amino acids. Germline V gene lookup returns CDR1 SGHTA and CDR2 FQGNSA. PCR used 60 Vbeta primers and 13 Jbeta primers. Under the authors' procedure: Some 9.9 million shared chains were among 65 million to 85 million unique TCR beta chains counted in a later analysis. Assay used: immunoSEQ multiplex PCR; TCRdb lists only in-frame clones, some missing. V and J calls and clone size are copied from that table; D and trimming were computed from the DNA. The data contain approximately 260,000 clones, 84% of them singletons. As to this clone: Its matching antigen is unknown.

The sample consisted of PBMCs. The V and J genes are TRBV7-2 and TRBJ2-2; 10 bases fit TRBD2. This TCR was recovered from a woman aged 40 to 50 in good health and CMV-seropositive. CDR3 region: CASSSSGRALNGELFF. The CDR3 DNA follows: TGTGCCAGCAGCTCGAGCGGGAGGGCCTTGAACGGGGAGCTGTTTTTT. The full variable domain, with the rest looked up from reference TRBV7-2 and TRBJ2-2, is GAGVSQSPSNKVTEKGKDVELRCDPISGHTALYWYRQSLGQGLEFLIYFQGNSAPDKSGLPSDRFSAERTGGSVSTLTIQRTQQEDSAVYLCASSSSGRALNGELFFGEGSRLTVL.